The sequence of this TCR beta chain was determined in a study of blood T cell repertoires in COVID-19. In germline, CDR1 is LNHDA, CDR2 SQIVND (reference sequence). V dropped 1 base and J dropped 4 bases, with 5 bases sitting between them. This CDR3 comprises 13 residues. Measured with immunoSEQ multiplex PCR; TCRdb has only the in-frame clones, and not every one. The sample carries around 200,000 clones, more than 80% recorded once. Membership in each cohort depended on participant-reported clinical history. This chain connects TRBV19 to TRBJ2-1; D gene ambiguous. Sequenced sample: PBMCs or T cells enriched from blood (not recorded which). This clonotype was sampled from a woman aged 40 to 49 with acute COVID-19. The CDR3 DNA reads as TGTGCCAGTAGTATAGTTCCGTACAATGAGCAGTTCTTC. Residues: CASSIVPYNEQFF. The full variable domain, its missing parts supplied by reference TRBV19 and TRBJ2-1, is DGGITQSPKYLFRKEGQNVTLSCEQNLNHDAMYWYRQDPGQGLRLIYYSQIVNDFQKGDIAEGYSVSREKKESFPLTVTSAQKNPTAFYLCASSIVPYNEQFFGPGTRLTVL.